This T cell receptor (beta chain) comes out of a study of T-cell reconstitution after alpha-beta-depleted transplantation in children. The germline V and J ends were trimmed by 5 bases and 2 bases, with 10 bases remaining between them. The CDR3 runs 13 residues. Germline V gene lookup returns CDR1 MNHEY and CDR2 SVGEGT. This clonotype was picked up a small number of times. Unique molecular identifiers were incorporated when the TCRbeta library was constructed. TCRdb reprocessed the PCR reads via MiXCR and lists one record per CDR3 protein. The profile shows a few hundred thousand distinct CDR3 sequences, approximately 10% of them singletons.

Source: PBMCs from the stem cell graft donor, taken from the stem cell graft. The chain combines TRBV6-2 or TRBV6-3 with TRBJ2-7; D may be TRBD2 (6 bases). This sequence originates from a human donor who donated a stem cell graft to a child with acute lymphoblastic leukemia. The CDR3 loop reads CASSAGWTYEQYF. CDR3 DNA: TGTGCCAGCAGTGCGGGATGGACCTACGAGCAGTACTTC.